These T cell receptor beta chains were read from a single sample in a study of T cell responses to AZD1222 COVID-19 vaccine. Sequenced by immunoSEQ multiplex PCR; TCRdb stores in-frame clones only, minus some. The data show more than 100,000 clones, about nine tenths seen once. Here the sequenced sample was peripheral blood, taken 28 days after the second AZD1222 dose. The origin of the receptors is an adult who received the AZD1222 COVID-19 vaccine. Both conserved end residues are part of each CDR3. The D gene is left open where the match is weak. Size is stated for part of the rows, as once, few or many counts, or as a class when the clone is expanded.

J gene: TRBJ1-4
D gene: TRBD1
V gene: TRBV28
clone size: -
CDR3 protein: CASSPGTGRDEKLFF
CDR3 DNA: TGTGCCAGCAGCCCAGGGACAGGGAGGGATGAAAAACTGTTTTTT

J gene: TRBJ1-5
D gene: -
V gene: TRBV2
clone size: -
CDR3 protein: CASSEARASDSNQPQHF
CDR3 DNA: TGTGCCAGCAGTGAAGCGCGGGCCAGTGATAGCAATCAGCCCCAGCATTTT

J gene: TRBJ1-2
D gene: -
V gene: TRBV6-2/TRBV6-3
clone size: -
CDR3 protein: CASTPSGGYGYTF
CDR3 DNA: TGTGCCAGCACCCCCAGCGGGGGATATGGCTACACCTTC

J gene: TRBJ1-5
D gene: TRBD1
V gene: TRBV30
clone size: -
CDR3 protein: CAWSVTGDQPQHF
CDR3 DNA: TGTGCCTGGAGTGTGACAGGGGATCAGCCCCAGCATTTT

J gene: TRBJ1-2
D gene: TRBD1
V gene: TRBV24-1
clone size: -
CDR3 protein: CATSDPKGARGYTF
CDR3 DNA: TGTGCCACCAGTGATCCCAAGGGGGCTCGAGGCTACACCTTC

J gene: TRBJ1-2
D gene: TRBD1
V gene: TRBV9
clone size: -
CDR3 protein: CASSAGQGLGGYTF
CDR3 DNA: TGTGCCAGCAGCGCGGGACAGGGGCTCGGTGGCTACACCTTC

J gene: TRBJ1-2
D gene: -
V gene: TRBV2
clone size: -
CDR3 protein: CASSGGGFTNYGYTF
CDR3 DNA: TGTGCCAGCAGTGGAGGGGGGTTTACGAACTATGGCTACACCTTC

J gene: TRBJ2-3
D gene: -
V gene: TRBV7-6
clone size: -
CDR3 protein: CASSLTIRTDTQYF
CDR3 DNA: TGTGCCAGCAGCTTAACTATCCGCACAGATACGCAGTATTTT

J gene: TRBJ1-4
D gene: -
V gene: TRBV3-1/TRBV3-2
clone size: -
CDR3 protein: CASSLRSATNEKLFF
CDR3 DNA: TGTGCCAGCAGCCTGAGGAGTGCAACTAATGAAAAACTGTTTTTT

J gene: TRBJ2-2
D gene: -
V gene: TRBV5-1
clone size: -
CDR3 protein: CASSLLGLTTGELFF
CDR3 DNA: TGCGCCAGCAGCCTCCTCGGACTTACCACCGGGGAGCTGTTTTTT

J gene: TRBJ2-1
D gene: -
V gene: TRBV18
clone size: -
CDR3 protein: CASSPEVPAGNEQFF
CDR3 DNA: TGTGCCAGCTCACCAGAGGTTCCAGCGGGCAATGAGCAGTTCTTC

J gene: TRBJ1-1
D gene: -
V gene: TRBV11-1
clone size: -
CDR3 protein: CASSMKQNMNTEAFF
CDR3 DNA: TGTGCCAGCAGCATGAAACAGAATATGAACACTGAAGCTTTCTTT

J gene: TRBJ2-1
D gene: TRBD2
V gene: TRBV6-5
clone size: -
CDR3 protein: CASTLAGGSYNEQFF
CDR3 DNA: TGTGCCAGCACCCTAGCGGGTGGTTCCTACAATGAGCAGTTCTTC

J gene: TRBJ1-1
D gene: -
V gene: TRBV6-5
clone size: -
CDR3 protein: CASGHSSSPTAEAFF
CDR3 DNA: TGTGCCAGCGGCCACTCCTCGAGTCCCACCGCTGAAGCTTTCTTT

J gene: TRBJ1-5
D gene: -
V gene: TRBV12-3/TRBV12-4
clone size: -
CDR3 protein: CASGRGSNQPQHF
CDR3 DNA: TGTGCCAGCGGCCGGGGGAGCAATCAGCCCCAGCATTTT

J gene: TRBJ1-1
D gene: -
V gene: TRBV14
clone size: -
CDR3 protein: CASSQGGLTEAFF
CDR3 DNA: TGTGCCAGCAGCCAAGGCGGGCTCACTGAAGCTTTCTTT

J gene: TRBJ1-2
D gene: -
V gene: TRBV30
clone size: -
CDR3 protein: CAWEGGSYGYTF
CDR3 DNA: TGTGCCTGGGAGGGTGGCTCCTATGGCTACACCTTC

J gene: TRBJ2-1
D gene: TRBD2
V gene: TRBV7-3
clone size: -
CDR3 protein: CASSPGLDPNEQFF
CDR3 DNA: TGTGCCAGCAGCCCCGGACTAGATCCCAATGAGCAGTTCTTC

J gene: TRBJ2-1
D gene: TRBD2
V gene: TRBV20-1
clone size: -
CDR3 protein: CSASYGGSVYEQFF
CDR3 DNA: TGCAGTGCTAGTTATGGCGGGAGTGTATATGAGCAGTTCTTC

J gene: TRBJ1-4
D gene: -
V gene: TRBV12-1
clone size: -
CDR3 protein: CASSQPRATPTNEKLFF
CDR3 DNA: TGTGCCAGCAGCCAACCCCGAGCTACCCCAACTAATGAAAAACTGTTTTTT

J gene: TRBJ2-2
D gene: -
V gene: TRBV18
clone size: once
CDR3 protein: CASSPQPGNTGELFF
CDR3 DNA: TGTGCCAGCTCACCACAACCAGGGAACACCGGGGAGCTGTTTTTT

J gene: TRBJ2-3
D gene: -
V gene: TRBV29-1
clone size: -
CDR3 protein: CSVEDNTRDTQYF
CDR3 DNA: TGCAGCGTTGAAGATAACACGAGGGATACGCAGTATTTT

J gene: TRBJ2-3
D gene: TRBD2
V gene: TRBV11-2
clone size: -
CDR3 protein: CASSSGLAATDTQYF
CDR3 DNA: TGTGCCAGCAGCTCGGGACTAGCGGCGACAGATACGCAGTATTTT

J gene: TRBJ2-2
D gene: -
V gene: TRBV6-2/TRBV6-3
clone size: -
CDR3 protein: CASSYGGTGELFF
CDR3 DNA: TGTGCCAGCAGTTACGGAGGCACCGGGGAGCTGTTTTTT

J gene: TRBJ1-3
D gene: -
V gene: TRBV10-3
clone size: -
CDR3 protein: CAISESRARGDSGNTIYF
CDR3 DNA: TGTGCCATCAGTGAGTCCCGGGCCAGGGGCGACTCTGGAAACACCATATATTTT

J gene: TRBJ2-6
D gene: -
V gene: TRBV19
clone size: -
CDR3 protein: CASTTARNSGANVLTF
CDR3 DNA: TGTGCCAGTACCACGGCTAGGAACTCTGGGGCCAACGTCCTGACTTTC

J gene: TRBJ2-1
D gene: -
V gene: TRBV5-6
clone size: -
CDR3 protein: CASSPALVPEQFF
CDR3 DNA: TGTGCCAGCAGCCCCGCCCTAGTACCCGAGCAGTTCTTC

J gene: TRBJ2-1
D gene: TRBD1
V gene: TRBV3-1/TRBV3-2
clone size: -
CDR3 protein: CASSDGTVLGQFF
CDR3 DNA: TGTGCCAGCAGCGACGGGACAGTCTTAGGGCAGTTCTTC

J gene: TRBJ2-5
D gene: -
V gene: TRBV12-3/TRBV12-4
clone size: -
CDR3 protein: CASSLGGWETQYF
CDR3 DNA: TGTGCCAGCAGTTTGGGCGGGTGGGAGACCCAGTACTTC

J gene: TRBJ2-1
D gene: TRBD2
V gene: TRBV7-8
clone size: -
CDR3 protein: CASSLGGLAVYNEQFF
CDR3 DNA: TGTGCCAGCAGCTTAGGGGGACTAGCGGTCTACAATGAGCAGTTCTTC

J gene: TRBJ1-5
D gene: -
V gene: TRBV10-1
clone size: few
CDR3 protein: CASSESINQPQHF
CDR3 DNA: TGCGCCAGCAGTGAGTCGATAAATCAGCCCCAGCATTTT

J gene: TRBJ2-1
D gene: -
V gene: TRBV12-3/TRBV12-4
clone size: -
CDR3 protein: CASTPGGYNEQFF
CDR3 DNA: TGTGCCAGCACTCCCGGTGGCTACAATGAGCAGTTCTTC